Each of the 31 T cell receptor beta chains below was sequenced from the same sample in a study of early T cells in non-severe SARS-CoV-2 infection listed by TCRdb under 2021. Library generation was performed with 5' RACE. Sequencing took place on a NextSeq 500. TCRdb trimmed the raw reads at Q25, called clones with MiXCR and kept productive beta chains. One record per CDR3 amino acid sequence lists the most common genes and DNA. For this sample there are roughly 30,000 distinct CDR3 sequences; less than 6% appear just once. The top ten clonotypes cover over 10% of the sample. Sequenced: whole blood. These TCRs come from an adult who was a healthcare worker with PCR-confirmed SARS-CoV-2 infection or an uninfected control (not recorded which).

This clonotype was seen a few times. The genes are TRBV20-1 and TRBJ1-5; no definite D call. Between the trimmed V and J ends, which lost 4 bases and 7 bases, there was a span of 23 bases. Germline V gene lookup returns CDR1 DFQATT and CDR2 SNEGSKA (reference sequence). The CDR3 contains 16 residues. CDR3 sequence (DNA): TGCAGTGCTACCGACTTCAGGCAGCCGGTAGGACAGCCCCAGCATTTT. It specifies CSATDFRQPVGQPQHF.

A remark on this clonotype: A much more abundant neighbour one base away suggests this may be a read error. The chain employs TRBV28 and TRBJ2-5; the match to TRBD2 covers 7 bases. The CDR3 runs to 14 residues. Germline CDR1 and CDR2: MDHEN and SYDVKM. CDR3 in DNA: TGTGCCAGCAGTTTAGGGAGGGAGCCAGCCACCCGGTACTTC. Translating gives CASSLGREPATRYF.

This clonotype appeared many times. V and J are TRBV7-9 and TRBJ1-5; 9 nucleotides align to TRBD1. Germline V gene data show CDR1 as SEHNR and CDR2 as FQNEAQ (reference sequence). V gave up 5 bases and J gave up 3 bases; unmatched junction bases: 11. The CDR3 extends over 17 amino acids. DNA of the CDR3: TGTGCCAGCAGCAAAGGGCCGACAGGGGGGTCCAATCAGCCCCAGCATTTT. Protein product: CASSKGPTGGSNQPQHF.

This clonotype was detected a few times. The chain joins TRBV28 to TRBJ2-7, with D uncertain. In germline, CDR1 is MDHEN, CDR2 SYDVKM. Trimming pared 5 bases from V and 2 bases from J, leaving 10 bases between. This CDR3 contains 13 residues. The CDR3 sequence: CASSPPTPYEQYF. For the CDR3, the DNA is TGTGCCAGCAGTCCCCCGACGCCCTACGAGCAGTACTTC.

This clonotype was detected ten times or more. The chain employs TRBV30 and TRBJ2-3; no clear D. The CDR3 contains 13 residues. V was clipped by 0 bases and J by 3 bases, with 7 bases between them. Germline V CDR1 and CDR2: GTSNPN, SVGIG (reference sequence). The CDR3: CAWSVHQTDTQYF. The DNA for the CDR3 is TGTGCCTGGAGTGTACACCAGACAGATACGCAGTATTTT.

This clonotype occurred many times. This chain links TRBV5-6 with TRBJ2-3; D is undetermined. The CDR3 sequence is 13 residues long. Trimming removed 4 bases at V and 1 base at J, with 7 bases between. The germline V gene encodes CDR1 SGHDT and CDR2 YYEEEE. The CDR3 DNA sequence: TGTGCCAGCAGCGGTTGGGGCACAGATACGCAGTATTTT. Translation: CASSGWGTDTQYF.

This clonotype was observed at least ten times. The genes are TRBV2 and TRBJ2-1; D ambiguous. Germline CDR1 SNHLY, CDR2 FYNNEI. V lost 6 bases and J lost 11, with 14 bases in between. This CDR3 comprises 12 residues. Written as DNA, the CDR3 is TGTGCCAGCAGAGCCACAAGTCTGAAGCAGTTCTTC. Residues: CASRATSLKQFF.

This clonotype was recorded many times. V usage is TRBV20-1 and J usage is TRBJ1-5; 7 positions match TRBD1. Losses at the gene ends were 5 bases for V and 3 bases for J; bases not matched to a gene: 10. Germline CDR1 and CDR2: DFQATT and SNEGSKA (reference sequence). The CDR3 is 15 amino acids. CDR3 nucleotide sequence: TGCAGTGCTCCCCCTCCAGACAGGGTCAATCAGCCCCAGCATTTT. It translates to CSAPPPDRVNQPQHF.

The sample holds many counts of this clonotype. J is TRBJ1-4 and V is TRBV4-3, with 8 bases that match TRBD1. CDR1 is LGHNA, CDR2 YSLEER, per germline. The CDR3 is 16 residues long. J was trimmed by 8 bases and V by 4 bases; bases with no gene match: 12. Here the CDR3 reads CASSRITGGSGEKLFF. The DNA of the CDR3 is TGCGCCAGCAGCCGCATTACAGGGGGATCGGGAGAAAAACTGTTTTTT.

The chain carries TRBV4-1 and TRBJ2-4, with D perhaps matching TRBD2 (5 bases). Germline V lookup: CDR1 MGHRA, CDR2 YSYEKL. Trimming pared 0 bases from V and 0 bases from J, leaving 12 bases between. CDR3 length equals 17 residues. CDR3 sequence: CASSQDPGGLAKNIQYF. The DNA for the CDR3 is TGCGCCAGCAGCCAAGATCCCGGCGGGTTAGCCAAAAACATTCAGTACTTC.

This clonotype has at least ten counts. For the CDR3, the DNA is TGTGCCAGCAGCTTAGAGGGTGAACAGCCCCAGCATTTT. Translating it yields CASSLEGEQPQHF. The genes are TRBV7-2 and TRBJ1-5; no firm D call. V was cut by 1 base and J by 7 bases, with 8 bases left in between. Germline V gene data show CDR1 as SGHTA and CDR2 as FQGNSA. The CDR3 is 13 amino acids.

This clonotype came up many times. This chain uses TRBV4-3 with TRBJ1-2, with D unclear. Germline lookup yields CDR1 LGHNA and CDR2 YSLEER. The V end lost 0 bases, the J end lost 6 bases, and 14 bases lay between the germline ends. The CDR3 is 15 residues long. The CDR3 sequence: CASSQEPTSLDGYTF. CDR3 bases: TGCGCCAGCAGCCAAGAGCCGACAAGTTTGGATGGCTACACCTTC.

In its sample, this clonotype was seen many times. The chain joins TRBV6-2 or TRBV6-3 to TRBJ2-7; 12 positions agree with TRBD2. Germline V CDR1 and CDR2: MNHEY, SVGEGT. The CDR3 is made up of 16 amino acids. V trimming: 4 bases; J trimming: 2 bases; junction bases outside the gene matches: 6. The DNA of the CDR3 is TGTGCCAGCAGTTTCCTGACTAGCGGGAGTACCTACGAGCAGTACTTC. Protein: CASSFLTSGSTYEQYF.

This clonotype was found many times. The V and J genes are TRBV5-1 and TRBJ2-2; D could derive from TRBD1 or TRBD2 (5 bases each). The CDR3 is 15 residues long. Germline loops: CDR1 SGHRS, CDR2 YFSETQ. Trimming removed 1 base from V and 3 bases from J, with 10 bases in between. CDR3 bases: TGCGCCAGCAGCTTGAAGCAGGGACACACCGGGGAGCTGTTTTTT. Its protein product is CASSLKQGHTGELFF.

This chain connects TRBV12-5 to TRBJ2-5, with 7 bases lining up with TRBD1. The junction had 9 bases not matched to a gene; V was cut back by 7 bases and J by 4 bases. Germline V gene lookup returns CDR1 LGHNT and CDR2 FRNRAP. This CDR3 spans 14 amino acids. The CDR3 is CASASDRVPETQYF. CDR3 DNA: TGTGCTAGTGCCTCAGACAGGGTCCCAGAGACCCAGTACTTC.

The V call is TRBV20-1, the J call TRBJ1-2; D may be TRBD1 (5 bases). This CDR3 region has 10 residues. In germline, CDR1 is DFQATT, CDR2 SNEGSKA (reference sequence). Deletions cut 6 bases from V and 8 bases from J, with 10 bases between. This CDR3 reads CSAQATGYTF. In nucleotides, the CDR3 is TGCAGTGCACAGGCGACAGGCTACACCTTC.

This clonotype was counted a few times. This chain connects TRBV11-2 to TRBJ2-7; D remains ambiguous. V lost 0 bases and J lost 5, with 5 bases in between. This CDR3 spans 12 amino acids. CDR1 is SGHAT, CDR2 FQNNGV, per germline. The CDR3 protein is CASSLDRDEQYF. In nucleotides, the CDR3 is TGTGCCAGCAGCTTAGACAGAGACGAGCAGTACTTC.

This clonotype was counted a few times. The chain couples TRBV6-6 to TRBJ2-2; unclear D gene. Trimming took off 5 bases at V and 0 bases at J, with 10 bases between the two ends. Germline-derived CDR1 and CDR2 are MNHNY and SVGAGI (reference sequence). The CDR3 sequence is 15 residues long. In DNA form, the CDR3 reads TGTGCCAGCAGTAGGAACAGTGCGAACACCGGGGAGCTGTTTTTT. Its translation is CASSRNSANTGELFF.

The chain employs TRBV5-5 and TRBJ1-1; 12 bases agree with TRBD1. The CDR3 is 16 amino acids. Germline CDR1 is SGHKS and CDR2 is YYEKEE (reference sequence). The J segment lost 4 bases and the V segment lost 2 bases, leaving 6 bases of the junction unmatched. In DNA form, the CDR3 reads TGTGCCAGCAGCTTTAAGGGGACAGGGGGCGGCACTGAAGCTTTCTTT. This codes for CASSFKGTGGGTEAFF.

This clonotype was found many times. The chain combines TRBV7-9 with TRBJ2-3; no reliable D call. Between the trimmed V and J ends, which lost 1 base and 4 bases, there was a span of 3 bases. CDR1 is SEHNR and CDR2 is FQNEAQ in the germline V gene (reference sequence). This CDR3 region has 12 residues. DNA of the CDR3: TGTGCCAGCAGCTTAGTCTCAGATACGCAGTATTTT. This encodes CASSLVSDTQYF.

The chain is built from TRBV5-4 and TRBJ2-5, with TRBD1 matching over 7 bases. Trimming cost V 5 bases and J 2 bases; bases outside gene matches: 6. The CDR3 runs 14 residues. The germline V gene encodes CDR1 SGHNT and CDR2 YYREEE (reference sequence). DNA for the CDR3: TGTGCCAGCAGTTCCACAGGGGCTCAAGAGACCCAGTACTTC. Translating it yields CASSSTGAQETQYF. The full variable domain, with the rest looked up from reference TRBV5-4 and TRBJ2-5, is ETGVTQSPTHLIKTRGQQVTLRCSSQSGHNTVSWYQQALGQGPQFIFQYYREEENGRGNFPPRFSGLQFPNYSSELNVNALELDDSALYLCASSSTGAQETQYFGPGTRLLVL.

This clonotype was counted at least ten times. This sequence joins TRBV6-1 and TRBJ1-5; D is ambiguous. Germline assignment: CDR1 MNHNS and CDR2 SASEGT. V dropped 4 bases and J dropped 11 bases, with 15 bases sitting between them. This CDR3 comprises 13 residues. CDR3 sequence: CASSVSGLMAQHF. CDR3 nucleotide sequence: TGTGCCAGCAGTGTTTCCGGGCTAATGGCCCAGCATTTT.

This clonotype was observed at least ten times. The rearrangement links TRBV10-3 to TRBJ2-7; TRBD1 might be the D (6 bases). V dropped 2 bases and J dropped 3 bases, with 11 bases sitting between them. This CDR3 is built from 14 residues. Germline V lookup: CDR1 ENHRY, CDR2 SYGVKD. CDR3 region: CAISEGQNFYEQYF. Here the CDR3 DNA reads TGTGCCATCAGTGAGGGACAGAACTTCTACGAGCAGTACTTC.

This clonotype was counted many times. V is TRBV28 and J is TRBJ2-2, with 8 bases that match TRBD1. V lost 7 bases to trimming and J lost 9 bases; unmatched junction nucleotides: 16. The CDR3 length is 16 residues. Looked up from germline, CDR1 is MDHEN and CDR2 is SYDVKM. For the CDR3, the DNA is TGTGCCAGCACACCTGGGGGGACAGGAGCGAGCAGGGAGCTGTTTTTT. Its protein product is CASTPGGTGASRELFF.

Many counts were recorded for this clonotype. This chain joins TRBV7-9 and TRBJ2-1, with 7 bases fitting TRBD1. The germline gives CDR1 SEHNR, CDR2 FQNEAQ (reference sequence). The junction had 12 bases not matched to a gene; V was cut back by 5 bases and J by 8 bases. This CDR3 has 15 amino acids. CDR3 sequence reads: CASSPGRQGIDEQFF. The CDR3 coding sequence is TGTGCCAGCAGCCCCGGCCGACAGGGAATAGATGAGCAGTTCTTC. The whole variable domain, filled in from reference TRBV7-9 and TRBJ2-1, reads DTGVSQNPRHKITKRGQNVTFRCDPISEHNRLYWYRQTLGQGPEFLTYFQNEAQLEKSRLLSDRFSAERPKGSFSTLEIQRTEQGDSAMYLCASSPGRQGIDEQFFGPGTRLTVL.

The CDR3 reads CASSNGQGISETQYF. CDR3 nucleotide sequence: TGCGCCAGCAGCAATGGACAGGGGATAAGTGAGACCCAGTACTTC. This sequence joins TRBV5-1 and TRBJ2-5; 9 bases line up with TRBD1. Germline assignment: CDR1 SGHRS and CDR2 YFSETQ. The trim removed 4 bases at V and 5 bases at J, leaving 9 bases unmatched. The CDR3 extends over 15 amino acids.

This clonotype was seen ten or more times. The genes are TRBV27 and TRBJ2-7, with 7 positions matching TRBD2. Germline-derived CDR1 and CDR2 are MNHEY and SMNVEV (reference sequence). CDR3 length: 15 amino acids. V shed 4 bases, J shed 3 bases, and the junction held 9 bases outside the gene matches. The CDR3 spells CASSSFGGVNYEQYF. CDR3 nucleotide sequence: TGTGCCAGCAGTTCCTTTGGGGGGGTGAACTACGAGCAGTACTTC.

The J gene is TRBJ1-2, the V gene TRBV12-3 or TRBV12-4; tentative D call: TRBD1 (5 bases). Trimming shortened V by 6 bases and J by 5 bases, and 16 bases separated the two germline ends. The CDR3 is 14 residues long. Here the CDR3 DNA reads TGTGCCAGCAGCCACAGGCAAGGGAATTATGGCTACACCTTC. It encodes CASSHRQGNYGYTF.

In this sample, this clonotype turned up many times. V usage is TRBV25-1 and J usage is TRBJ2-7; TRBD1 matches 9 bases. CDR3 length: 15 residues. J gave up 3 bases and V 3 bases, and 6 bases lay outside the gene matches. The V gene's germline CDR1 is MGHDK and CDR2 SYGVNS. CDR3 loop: CASSDARTGDYEQYF. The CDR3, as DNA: TGTGCCAGCAGTGATGCTAGGACAGGGGACTACGAGCAGTACTTC.

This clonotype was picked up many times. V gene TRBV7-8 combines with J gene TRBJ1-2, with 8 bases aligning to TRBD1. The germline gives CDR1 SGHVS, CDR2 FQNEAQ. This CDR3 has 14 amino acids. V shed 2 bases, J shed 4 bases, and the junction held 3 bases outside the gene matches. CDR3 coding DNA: TGTGCCAGCAGCTTACAGGGGGCGATCTATGGCTACACCTTC. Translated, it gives CASSLQGAIYGYTF.

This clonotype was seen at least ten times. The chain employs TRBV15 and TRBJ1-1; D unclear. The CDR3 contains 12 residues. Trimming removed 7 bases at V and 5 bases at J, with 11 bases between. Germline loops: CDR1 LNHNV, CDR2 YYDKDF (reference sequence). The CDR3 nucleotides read TGTGCCACCACCCCTGGAGGTACTGAAGCTTTCTTT. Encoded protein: CATTPGGTEAFF.